The 25 T cell receptor beta chains below were found in one sample sequenced in a study of cytomegalovirus exposure and HLA in healthy donors. The PCR employed 60 Vbeta primers together with 13 Jbeta primers. Repertoires were generated with immunoSEQ multiplex PCR, while TCRdb's copy carries only in-frame clones and drops some. The repertoire holds around 120,000 clones, with 65% to 85% as singletons. Sequencing was carried out using PBMCs. These receptors all come from a man in his fifties or sixties in good health and CMV-seronegative.

The chain joins TRBV5-5 to TRBJ2-1; possibly TRBD2 for D (6 bases). The CDR3 has 12 amino acids. Per the germline V gene, CDR1 is SGHKS and CDR2 is YYEKEE (reference sequence). Trimming pared 0 bases from V and 12 bases from J, leaving 10 bases between. The CDR3 DNA follows: TGTGCCAGCAGCTTGGTGGTCGGGAGGCAGTTCTTC. Its protein is CASSLVVGRQFF.

The table lists this clone with a few counts. The rearrangement links TRBV7-2 to TRBJ1-1; the D is unclear. V lost 2 bases and J lost 11, with 9 bases in between. Germline V gene sequence: CDR1 SGHTA, CDR2 FQGNSA. This CDR3 region has 11 residues. The CDR3 spells CASSLNRWAFF. In DNA, the CDR3 is TGTGCCAGCAGCTTAAACAGATGGGCTTTCTTT.

The V call is TRBV2, the J call TRBJ1-5, with 7 bases that match TRBD1. V gave up 6 bases and J gave up 5 bases; unmatched junction bases: 4. The CDR3 is made up of 13 amino acids. The germline gives CDR1 SNHLY, CDR2 FYNNEI. Written as DNA, the CDR3 is TGTGCCAGCAGAATAGACAGGGATCAGCCCCAGCATTTT. Its translation: CASRIDRDQPQHF.

The CDR3 region has the DNA TGTGCCAGCACCCTGAGTATAGGAGGCGAGCAGTACTTC. Translation gives CASTLSIGGEQYF. The rearrangement joins TRBV7-8 to TRBJ2-7, with D possibly matching TRBD2 (5 bases). Germline CDR1 and CDR2: SGHVS and FQNEAQ. This CDR3 spans 13 amino acids. V was clipped by 7 bases and J by 6 bases, with 16 bases between them.

This clone is a singleton in its sample. V gene TRBV6-6 combines with J gene TRBJ1-2, with 8 nucleotides matching TRBD1. This CDR3 has 14 amino acids. The germline V gene encodes CDR1 MNHNY and CDR2 SVGAGI (reference sequence). The V and J ends lost 7 bases and 4 bases, in that order; junction bases with no gene match: 8. The CDR3 DNA sequence: TGTGCCAGCAAAGCAGGGGGCGAGGGCTATGGCTACACCTTC. Its protein is CASKAGGEGYGYTF.

This clone was recorded a few times. This chain joins TRBV2 and TRBJ1-2; TRBD1 matches 8 bases. Losses at the gene ends were 8 bases for V and 3 bases for J; bases not matched to a gene: 8. Germline CDR1 and CDR2: SNHLY and FYNNEI. The CDR3 spans 14 residues. The CDR3 protein is CASFITDRDYGYTF. The DNA of the CDR3 is TGTGCCAGCTTCATTACGGACAGGGACTATGGCTACACCTTC.

This chain joins TRBV6-1 and TRBJ2-7; possible D gene TRBD1, 6 bases. Germline lookup yields CDR1 MNHNS and CDR2 SASEGT. V lost 6 bases and J lost 2, with 8 bases in between. This CDR3 spans 12 amino acids. CDR3 sequence reads: CASSRDTYEQYF. In DNA, the CDR3 is TGTGCCAGCAGCCGGGACACCTACGAGCAGTACTTC.

The rearrangement uses TRBV29-1 and TRBJ1-5, with 11 nucleotides matching TRBD1. Germline trimming cut 8 bases from V and 9 bases from J; bases unmatched to any gene: 9. Per the germline V gene, CDR1 is SQVTM and CDR2 is ANQGSEA. This CDR3 contains 13 residues. CDR3 sequence (DNA): TGCAGCATCGGGGGACAGGGGGGAGGGCCCCAGCATTTT. It specifies CSIGGQGGGPQHF.

The chain couples TRBV6-7 to TRBJ2-4; TRBD1 is a possible D gene (6 bases). TRBV6-7 is noted as an ORF with a role that remains uncertain. Trimming removed 4 bases from V and 3 bases from J, with 16 bases in between. The CDR3 spans 16 residues. DNA of the CDR3: TGTGCCAGCAGTTTTACCCTGGGACAAATCAAAAACATTCAGTACTTC. Amino acid sequence: CASSFTLGQIKNIQYF.

The chain carries TRBV28 and TRBJ1-3; the D gene is possibly TRBD1 (6 bases). Germline CDR1 reads MDHEN; CDR2 reads SYDVKM. The germline V and J ends were trimmed by 5 bases and 4 bases, with 18 bases remaining between them. This CDR3 spans 16 amino acids. DNA of the CDR3: TGTGCCAGCAGTCCCGAGTTAGGCAGGGGAGGAAACACCATATATTTT. Translating gives CASSPELGRGGNTIYF.

The DNA for the CDR3 is TGTGCCAGCAGTTTCCGGGGGTCCTATGGCTACACCTTC. Protein: CASSFRGSYGYTF. The gene calls are TRBV7-8 and TRBJ1-2, with D tentatively TRBD1 (5 bases). V lost 6 bases and J lost 4, with 12 bases in between. The CDR3 consists of 13 residues. Germline values: CDR1 SGHVS, CDR2 FQNEAQ.

J is TRBJ1-2 and V is TRBV9; TRBD1 might be the D (5 bases). This CDR3 contains 15 residues. Trimming took 0 bases from V and 3 from J, leaving 12 bases between them. Germline CDR1 and CDR2: SGDLS and YYNGEE. The CDR3 DNA is TGTGCCAGCAGCGTAGATTCCGGGGGGTACTATGGCTACACCTTC. This sequence encodes CASSVDSGGYYGYTF.

This rearrangement joins TRBV5-4 to TRBJ2-5; D gene ambiguous. This CDR3 has 14 amino acids. CDR1 is SGHNT and CDR2 is YYREEE in the germline V gene (reference sequence). The ends were cut back, 5 bases at V and 0 bases at J, with 11 bases in the middle. CDR3 in DNA: TGTGCCAGCAGAGTAGACTCAAACCAAGAGACCCAGTACTTC. It is translated as CASRVDSNQETQYF.

V usage is TRBV6-5 and J usage is TRBJ2-2; a weak D match, TRBD2 (6 bases). This CDR3 has 11 amino acids. CDR1 and CDR2 from the germline V gene are MNHEY and SVGAGI. Deletions cut 8 bases from V and 7 bases from J, with 8 bases between. The chain's CDR3 is CASGGVGELFF. The CDR3, as DNA: TGTGCCAGCGGAGGGGTCGGGGAGCTGTTTTTT.

The rearrangement links TRBV9 to TRBJ2-1; TRBD1 agrees at 7 bases. The germline V gene encodes CDR1 SGDLS and CDR2 YYNGEE. The CDR3 consists of 15 residues. Trimming cost V 3 bases and J 4 bases; bases outside gene matches: 7. CDR3 coding DNA: TGTGCCAGCAGCGAGGGACAGCTTCGGTACAATGAGCAGTTCTTC. Translating it yields CASSEGQLRYNEQFF.

The V call is TRBV5-4, the J call TRBJ2-2; 9 positions agree with TRBD2. Germline CDR1 reads SGHNT; CDR2 reads YYREEE (reference sequence). CDR3 size: 17 residues. The J segment lost 5 bases and the V segment lost 1 base, leaving 9 bases of the junction unmatched. The CDR3 loop is CASSLRGSGRQTGELFF. The CDR3 DNA reads as TGTGCCAGCAGCTTGCGAGGGAGCGGGAGGCAAACCGGGGAGCTGTTTTTT.

The J gene is TRBJ1-1, the V gene TRBV6-5, with D perhaps TRBD1 (5 bases). This CDR3 is built from 15 residues. Between the trimmed V and J ends, which lost 0 bases and 6 bases, there was a span of 14 bases. Germline-derived CDR1 and CDR2 are MNHEY and SVGAGI. CDR3 amino acids: CASSYSGVGVPEAFF. Here the CDR3 DNA reads TGTGCCAGCAGTTACTCAGGCGTAGGGGTCCCTGAAGCTTTCTTT.

This clone was counted only a few times. V is TRBV18 and J is TRBJ1-1; no reliable D call. This CDR3 has 15 amino acids. The V and J ends lost 3 bases and 0 bases respectively, with 11 bases between them. Germline V gene lookup returns CDR1 KGHSH and CDR2 LQKENI. The CDR3 loop is CASSPPNGMNTEAFF. CDR3 in DNA: TGTGCCAGCTCACCGCCGAACGGGATGAACACTGAAGCTTTCTTT.

The rearrangement links TRBV19 to TRBJ2-1, with 10 bases that match TRBD2. Germline V gives CDR1 LNHDA, CDR2 SQIVND (reference sequence). J was trimmed by 7 bases and V by 7 bases; bases with no gene match: 7. CDR3 length: 14 residues. The CDR3 sequence: CASKTAGGRNEQFF. CDR3 in DNA: TGTGCCAGTAAGACAGCGGGAGGGAGGAATGAGCAGTTCTTC.

This clone was recorded once. V gene TRBV2 combines with J gene TRBJ2-2; possibly TRBD1 for D (6 bases). Germline V gene data show CDR1 as SNHLY and CDR2 as FYNNEI. CDR3 size: 16 residues. Trimming stripped 6 bases from V and 2 bases from J, with 16 bases between. The CDR3 DNA is TGTGCCAGCAGAATCAACAGGGACCACAACACCGGGGAGCTGTTTTTT. This encodes CASRINRDHNTGELFF.

The rearrangement joins TRBV6-5 to TRBJ1-1; D uncertain. CDR3 length: 12 amino acids. CDR1 is MNHEY, CDR2 SVGAGI, per germline. V was trimmed by 4 bases and J by 9 bases, leaving 12 bases between them. CDR3 sequence: CASSSPAGKAFF. The CDR3 DNA is TGTGCCAGCAGTTCGCCGGCGGGGAAAGCTTTCTTT.

The chain carries TRBV18 and TRBJ2-5; TRBD2 aligns across 11 bases. The CDR3 spans 17 residues. The germline V gene has CDR1 KGHSH and CDR2 LQKENI. V lost 2 bases, J lost 4 bases, and 9 bases stayed unmatched. CDR3 DNA: TGTGCCAGCTCACCAGGTACTAGCGGGAGTAGTAGAGAGACCCAGTACTTC. This gives the protein CASSPGTSGSSRETQYF.

The rearrangement joins TRBV30 to TRBJ2-2; 12 bases fit TRBD2. Germline CDR1 reads GTSNPN; CDR2 reads SVGIG (reference sequence). The CDR3 runs to 16 residues. Trimming at V came to 5 bases and at J to 1 base, leaving 5 bases not matched to a gene. CDR3 nucleotides: TGTGCCTGGGTACTAGCGGGGGGCGGGAACACCGGGGAGCTGTTTTTT. Its protein is CAWVLAGGGNTGELFF.

J is TRBJ2-7 and V is TRBV7-6, with 8 nucleotides matching TRBD1. V lost 4 bases to trimming and J lost 5 bases; unmatched junction nucleotides: 7. Germline CDR1 SGHVS, CDR2 FNYEAQ. The length of the CDR3 is 14 residues. The CDR3 loop reads CASSSQGGLDEQYF. In DNA, the CDR3 is TGTGCCAGCAGCTCACAGGGGGGACTGGACGAGCAGTACTTC.

The rearrangement uses TRBV11-2 and TRBJ1-5; TRBD1 is a possible D gene (5 bases). This CDR3 has 16 amino acids. Trimming stripped 3 bases from V and 0 bases from J, with 12 bases between. The V gene's germline CDR1 is SGHAT and CDR2 FQNNGV. CDR3 loop: CASSFGGDLSNQPQHF. The CDR3 nucleotides read TGTGCCAGCAGCTTTGGAGGGGATCTTAGCAATCAGCCCCAGCATTTT. The entire variable domain, with the rest obtained from reference TRBV11-2 and TRBJ1-5, is as follows: EAGVAQSPRYKIIEKRQSVAFWCNPISGHATLYWYQQILGQGPKLLIQFQNNGVVDDSQLPKDRFSAERLKGVDSTLKIQPAKLEDSAVYLCASSFGGDLSNQPQHFGDGTRLSIL.